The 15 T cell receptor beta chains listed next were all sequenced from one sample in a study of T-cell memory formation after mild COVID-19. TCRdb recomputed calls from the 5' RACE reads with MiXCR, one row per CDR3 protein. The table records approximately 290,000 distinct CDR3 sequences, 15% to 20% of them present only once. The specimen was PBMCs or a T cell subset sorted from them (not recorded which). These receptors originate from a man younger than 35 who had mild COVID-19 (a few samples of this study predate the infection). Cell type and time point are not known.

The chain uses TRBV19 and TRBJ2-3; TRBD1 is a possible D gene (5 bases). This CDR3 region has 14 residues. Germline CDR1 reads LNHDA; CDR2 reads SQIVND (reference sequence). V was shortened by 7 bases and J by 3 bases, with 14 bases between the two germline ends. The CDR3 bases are TGTGCCAGTACCCCAGGTGGGGCAACAGATACGCAGTATTTT. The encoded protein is CASTPGGATDTQYF.

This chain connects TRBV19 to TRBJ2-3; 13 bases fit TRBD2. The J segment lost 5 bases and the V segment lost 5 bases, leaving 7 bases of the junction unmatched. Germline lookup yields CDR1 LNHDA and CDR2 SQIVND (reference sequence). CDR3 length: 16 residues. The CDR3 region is CASSPAGLAGLDTQYF. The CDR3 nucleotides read TGTGCCAGTAGTCCCGCGGGACTAGCGGGGCTAGATACGCAGTATTTT.

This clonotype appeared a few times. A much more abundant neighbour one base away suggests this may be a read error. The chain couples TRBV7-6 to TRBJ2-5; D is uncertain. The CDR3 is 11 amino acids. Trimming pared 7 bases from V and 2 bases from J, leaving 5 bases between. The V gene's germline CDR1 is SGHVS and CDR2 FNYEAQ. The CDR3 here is CASTQQETQYF. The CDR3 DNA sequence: TGTGCCAGCACCCAACAAGAGACCCAGTACTTC. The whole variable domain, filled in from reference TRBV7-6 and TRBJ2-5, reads GAGVSQSPRYKVTKRGQDVALRCDPISGHVSLYWYRQALGQGPEFLTYFNYEAQQDKSGLPNDRFSAERPEGSISTLTIQRTEQRDSAMYRCASTQQETQYFGPGTRLLVL.

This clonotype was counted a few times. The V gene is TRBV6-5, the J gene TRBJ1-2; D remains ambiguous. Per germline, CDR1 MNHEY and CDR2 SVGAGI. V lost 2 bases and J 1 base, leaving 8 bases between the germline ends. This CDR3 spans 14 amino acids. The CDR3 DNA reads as TGTGCCAGCAGTTACCTCCCCAGTAACTATGGCTACACCTTC. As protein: CASSYLPSNYGYTF.

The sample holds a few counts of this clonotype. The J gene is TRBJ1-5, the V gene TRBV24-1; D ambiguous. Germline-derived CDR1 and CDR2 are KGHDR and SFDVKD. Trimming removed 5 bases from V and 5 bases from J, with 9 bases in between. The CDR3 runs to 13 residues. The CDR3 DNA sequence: TGTGCCACCAGTGGCACACGCGATCAGCCCCAGCATTTT. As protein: CATSGTRDQPQHF.

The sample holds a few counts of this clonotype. The DNA of the CDR3 is TGTGCCAGCAGTGTGACGGACCTCAGGGACACTGAAGCTTTCTTT. It translates to CASSVTDLRDTEAFF. The chain recombines TRBV6-2 or TRBV6-3 with TRBJ1-1; possibly TRBD1 for D (5 bases). The CDR3 consists of 15 residues. The germline CDR1 and CDR2 sequences are MNHEY and SVGEGT. V shed 5 bases and J shed 3 bases, with 16 bases lying between them.

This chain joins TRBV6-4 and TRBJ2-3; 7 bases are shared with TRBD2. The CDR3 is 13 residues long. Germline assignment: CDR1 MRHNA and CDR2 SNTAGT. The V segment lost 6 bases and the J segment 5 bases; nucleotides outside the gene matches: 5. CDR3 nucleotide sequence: TGTGCCAGCAGCACTAGCGAAGGAGATACGCAGTATTTT. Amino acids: CASSTSEGDTQYF.

CDR3 sequence reads: CAISDRTGGSGNTIYF. DNA of the CDR3: TGTGCCATCAGTGACCGGACAGGGGGCTCTGGAAACACCATATATTTT. The rearrangement joins TRBV10-3 to TRBJ1-3; TRBD1 agrees at 10 bases. The CDR3 consists of 16 residues. The germline V gene encodes CDR1 ENHRY and CDR2 SYGVKD. With V trimmed by 3 bases and J by 0 bases, 2 bases remained unmatched.

This CDR3 is CASYSSQDTQYF. CDR3 sequence (DNA): TGCGCCAGCTATAGCTCCCAGGATACGCAGTATTTT. The rearrangement links TRBV5-1 to TRBJ2-3; no clear D gene. The ends were cut back, 7 bases at V and 6 bases at J, with 12 bases in the middle. This CDR3 has 12 amino acids. Germline CDR1 SGHRS, CDR2 YFSETQ.

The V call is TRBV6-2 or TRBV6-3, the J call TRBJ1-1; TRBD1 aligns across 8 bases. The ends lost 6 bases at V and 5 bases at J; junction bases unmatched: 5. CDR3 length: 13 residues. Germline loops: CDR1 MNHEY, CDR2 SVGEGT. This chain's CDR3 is CASRKQGGTEAFF. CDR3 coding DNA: TGTGCCAGCAGGAAACAGGGGGGGACTGAAGCTTTCTTT.

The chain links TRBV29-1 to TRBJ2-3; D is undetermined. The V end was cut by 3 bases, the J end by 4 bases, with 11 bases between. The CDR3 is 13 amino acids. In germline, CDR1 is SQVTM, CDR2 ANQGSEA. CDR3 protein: CSVEGRLSDTQYF. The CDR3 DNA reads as TGCAGCGTTGAGGGCCGGCTATCAGATACGCAGTATTTT.

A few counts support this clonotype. This chain's CDR3 is CASSEGHTGELFF. Written as DNA, the CDR3 is TGTGCCAGCAGTGAAGGACACACCGGGGAGCTGTTTTTT. The chain carries TRBV2 and TRBJ2-2; no definite D call. Germline CDR1 reads SNHLY; CDR2 reads FYNNEI. CDR3 length equals 13 residues. V lost 1 base, J lost 3 bases, and 3 bases lay in between.

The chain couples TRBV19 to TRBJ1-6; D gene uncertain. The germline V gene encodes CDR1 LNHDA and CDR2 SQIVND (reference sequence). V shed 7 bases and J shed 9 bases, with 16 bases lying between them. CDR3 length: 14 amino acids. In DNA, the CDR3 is TGTGCCAGTATCGGCGCAGGCCGATTTTCACCCCTCCACTTT. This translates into CASIGAGRFSPLHF.

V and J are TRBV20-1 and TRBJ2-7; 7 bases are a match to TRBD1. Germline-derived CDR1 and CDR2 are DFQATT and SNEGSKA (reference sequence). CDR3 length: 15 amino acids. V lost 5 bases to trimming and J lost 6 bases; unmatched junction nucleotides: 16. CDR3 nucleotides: TGCAGTGCTGAGGACAGGTCCCTGTTAAGTGTCGAGCAGTACGTC. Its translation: CSAEDRSLLSVEQYV.

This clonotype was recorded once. CDR3 DNA sequence: TGTGCCATCAGCGGGACAGGGGTCCTCCTAGCCAAAAACATTCAGTACTTC. Translating gives CAISGTGVLLAKNIQYF. V is TRBV10-3 and J is TRBJ2-4; 10 nucleotides align to TRBD1. The germline gives CDR1 ENHRY, CDR2 SYGVKD. V was clipped by 6 bases and J by 0 bases; unmatched bases: 8. The CDR3 has 17 amino acids.